Shown below are 23 T cell receptor beta chains from a single sample sequenced in a study of blood T cell repertoires in COVID-19. Some clones are missing from TCRdb's copy, which holds only in-frame ones; the method was immunoSEQ multiplex PCR. The table lists around 300,000 clones, around 89% of them singletons, with 1.5% to 2% in the top ten. Material: peripheral blood. These receptors all come from a woman aged 25-40 years with COVID-19, enrolled during active disease.

The rearrangement links TRBV5-1 to TRBJ2-3; TRBD2 matches 11 bases. The CDR3 runs to 19 residues. Germline V gene sequence: CDR1 SGHRS, CDR2 YFSETQ. Trimming took 6 bases from V and 4 from J; bases not matched to a gene: 19. The CDR3 is CASIATPYVTSGDSDTQYF. CDR3 bases: TGCGCCAGCATTGCGACCCCATATGTGACTAGCGGGGACTCAGATACGCAGTATTTT.

The chain is built from TRBV25-1 and TRBJ1-5; possible D gene TRBD1, 5 bases. Trimming cost V 1 base and J 7 bases, with 11 bases left between them. Germline loops: CDR1 MGHDK, CDR2 SYGVNS. The CDR3 consists of 14 residues. This CDR3 reads CASSESGFNQPQHF. The DNA of the CDR3 is TGTGCCAGCAGTGAATCAGGGTTTAACCAGCCCCAGCATTTT. Looking up the rest from reference TRBV25-1 and TRBJ1-5 gives the full variable domain: EADIYQTPRYLVIGTGKKITLECSQTMGHDKMYWYQQDPGMELHLIHYSYGVNSTEKGDLSSESTVSRIRTEHFPLTLESARPSHTSQYLCASSESGFNQPQHFGDGTRLSIL.

The chain carries TRBV4-1 and TRBJ2-7, with a weak D call TRBD2 (5 bases). Trimming took off 1 base at V and 2 bases at J, with 9 bases between the two ends. Germline V CDR1 and CDR2: MGHRA, YSYEKL. The CDR3 sequence is 14 residues long. CDR3 amino acids: CASSQAIGAYEQYV. The CDR3 DNA reads as TGCGCCAGCAGCCAAGCGATCGGGGCCTACGAGCAGTACGTC.

The chain has TRBV11-1 and TRBJ1-6, with 7 bases identical to TRBD1. V lost 3 bases and J lost 8; bases outside the gene matches: 10. This CDR3 is built from 16 residues. Germline loops: CDR1 SGHAT, CDR2 FQDESV (reference sequence). CDR3 coding DNA: TGTGCCAGCAGCTTTTCCTACAGGGGTGCAGATTCACCCCTCCACTTT. Protein product: CASSFSYRGADSPLHF.

The rearrangement links TRBV19 to TRBJ1-5; D perhaps matches TRBD1 (5 bases). The CDR3 spans 14 residues. V was clipped by 7 bases and J by 0 bases, with 10 bases between them. The germline V gene encodes CDR1 LNHDA and CDR2 SQIVND (reference sequence). CDR3: CASKGTYSNQPQHF. CDR3 coding DNA: TGTGCCAGTAAGGGGACTTATAGCAATCAGCCCCAGCATTTT. The entire variable domain, with the rest obtained from reference TRBV19 and TRBJ1-5, is as follows: DGGITQSPKYLFRKEGQNVTLSCEQNLNHDAMYWYRQDPGQGLRLIYYSQIVNDFQKGDIAEGYSVSREKKESFPLTVTSAQKNPTAFYLCASKGTYSNQPQHFGDGTRLSIL.

The chain has TRBV10-2 and TRBJ1-3; TRBD1 might be the D (6 bases). The V and J ends lost 6 bases and 0 bases respectively, with 12 bases between them. The CDR3 is 15 residues long. The germline CDR1 and CDR2 sequences are WSHSY and SAAADI. CDR3 nucleotides: TGCGCCAGCAGAGAGGACAGAATCTCTGGAAACACCATATATTTT. It codes for CASREDRISGNTIYF.

The chain is built from TRBV15 and TRBJ1-1; D is undetermined. Germline V gene data show CDR1 as LNHNV and CDR2 as YYDKDF (reference sequence). With 0 bases removed from V and 1 base from J, the gap between germline ends came to 15 bases. The CDR3 contains 17 residues. The CDR3 DNA reads as TGTGCCACCAGCAGAGAAATAATGGAGTCGGGGAACACTGAAGCTTTCTTT. Protein sequence: CATSREIMESGNTEAFF.

The chain carries TRBV15 and TRBJ2-7; 9 bases line up with TRBD1. CDR3 length: 15 residues. Germline V gives CDR1 LNHNV, CDR2 YYDKDF (reference sequence). Trimming at V came to 1 base and at J to 5 bases, leaving 6 bases not matched to a gene. The CDR3 coding sequence is TGTGCCACCAGCAGAGGTCGGGACAGGGTAGACGAGCAGTACTTC. Translating gives CATSRGRDRVDEQYF.

CDR3 sequence (DNA): TGTGCCAGTAGTATAGGGGGGACAGGGCTGTACAATGAGCAGTTCTTC. It translates to CASSIGGTGLYNEQFF. This sequence joins TRBV19 and TRBJ2-1, with 9 nucleotides matching TRBD1. In germline, CDR1 is LNHDA, CDR2 SQIVND (reference sequence). Unmatched junction bases numbered 5, after V lost 1 base and J lost 4 bases. This CDR3 region has 16 residues.

CDR3 nucleotide sequence: TGTGCCACCAGCAGAGTATCGGGAGGTTTTGAGACTTTCTTT. Protein product: CATSRVSGGFETFF. The chain is built from TRBV15 and TRBJ1-1; D is unresolved. From germline, CDR1 is LNHNV and CDR2 YYDKDF (reference sequence). The CDR3 runs 14 residues. Trimming pared 1 base from V and 12 bases from J, leaving 18 bases between.

The J gene is TRBJ1-4, the V gene TRBV5-1; maybe TRBD1 (5 bases). The CDR3 sequence is 14 residues long. V lost 0 bases to trimming and J lost 5 bases, with 8 bases between them. Germline V gene sequence: CDR1 SGHRS, CDR2 YFSETQ. The CDR3 DNA sequence: TGCGCCAGCAGCTTGGCGGGGGGGAATGAAAAACTGTTTTTT. Translating gives CASSLAGGNEKLFF.

The chain uses TRBV5-4 and TRBJ2-7; D is ambiguous. Germline loops: CDR1 SGHNT, CDR2 YYREEE (reference sequence). The CDR3 sequence is 13 residues long. V lost 2 bases and J 3 bases, leaving 9 bases between the germline ends. The CDR3 nucleotides are TGTGCCAGCAGCTTATCACAGAGCTACGAGCAGTACTTC. It yields the protein CASSLSQSYEQYF.

This chain joins TRBV5-6 and TRBJ1-2; D is possibly TRBD1 (6 bases). The CDR3 contains 13 residues. V lost 4 bases to trimming and J lost 4 bases, with 11 bases between them. The V gene's germline CDR1 is SGHDT and CDR2 YYEEEE. CDR3 sequence reads: CASSLGQIYGYTF. CDR3 coding DNA: TGTGCCAGCAGCCTCGGACAGATCTATGGCTACACCTTC.

This clone turned up a few times. The rearrangement joins TRBV6-5 to TRBJ2-5; 7 bases map to TRBD1. The CDR3 extends over 12 amino acids. The germline V gene has CDR1 MNHEY and CDR2 SVGAGI. V lost 10 bases, J lost 3 bases, and 5 bases stayed unmatched. The CDR3 sequence: CATDRDKETQYF. The CDR3 DNA is TGTGCCACCGACAGGGATAAAGAGACCCAGTACTTC.

The CDR3 nucleotides read TGTGCCAGCAGCCGAGGGACAGGGGGAAACACCATATATTTT. Amino acids: CASSRGTGGNTIYF. The V and J genes are TRBV7-9 and TRBJ1-3, with 9 bases aligning to TRBD1. In germline, CDR1 is SEHNR, CDR2 FQNEAQ (reference sequence). The CDR3 totals 14 residues. V lost 5 bases, J lost 4 bases, and 3 bases stayed unmatched.

This chain joins TRBV4-1 and TRBJ2-2; 9 bases match TRBD2. The CDR3 totals 19 residues. Germline CDR1 and CDR2: MGHRA and YSYEKL. V lost 1 base, J lost 5 bases, and 14 bases stayed unmatched. The CDR3 protein is CASSQVRWRRGGRTGELFF. CDR3 sequence (DNA): TGCGCCAGCAGCCAAGTGAGATGGCGGCGGGGGGGCCGAACCGGGGAGCTGTTTTTT.

This clone was seen only a few times. The CDR3 region has the DNA TGTGCCAGCAGCAGACCGACAGGGGCTTTCGGCAATCAGCCCCAGCATTTT. This encodes CASSRPTGAFGNQPQHF. This chain connects TRBV5-8 to TRBJ1-5, with 8 bases aligning to TRBD1. V shed 4 bases, J shed 2 bases, and the junction held 11 bases outside the gene matches. CDR1 and CDR2 (germline): SGHTS, YDEGEE. The CDR3 loop spans 17 amino acids.

The J gene is TRBJ1-4, the V gene TRBV5-1; tentatively, D is TRBD1 (5 bases). CDR3 length: 14 residues. Trimming removed 0 bases from V and 8 bases from J, with 11 bases in between. The V gene's germline CDR1 is SGHRS and CDR2 YFSETQ. The CDR3: CASSLGREGEKLFF. In DNA, the CDR3 is TGCGCCAGCAGCTTGGGCAGGGAAGGAGAAAAACTGTTTTTT.

This chain uses TRBV6-5 with TRBJ2-7, with 11 bases fitting TRBD2. Germline V CDR1 and CDR2: MNHEY, SVGAGI. The CDR3 contains 15 residues. Trimming removed 5 bases from V and 3 bases from J; junction bases left unmatched: 6. DNA of the CDR3: TGTGCCAGCAGTAAGCCCCTAGCGGGGGGCTACGAGCAGTACTTC. Encoded protein: CASSKPLAGGYEQYF.

The chain uses TRBV11-3 and TRBJ2-3, with 9 bases lining up with TRBD1. Germline CDR1 SGHNT, CDR2 YENEEA. V lost 5 bases, J lost 5 bases, and 8 bases stayed unmatched. CDR3 length equals 15 residues. CDR3 region: CASSTPRDRVDTQYF. The CDR3 DNA reads as TGTGCCAGCAGCACCCCCCGGGACAGGGTAGATACGCAGTATTTT. The full variable domain, in which reference TRBV11-3 and TRBJ2-3 provide the parts outside the CDR3, is EAGVVQSPRYKIIEKKQPVAFWCNPISGHNTLYWYLQNLGQGPELLIRYENEEAVDDSQLPKDRFSAERLKGVDSTLKIQPAELGDSAVYLCASSTPRDRVDTQYFGPGTRLTVL.

The chain carries TRBV5-4 and TRBJ1-1; 10 nucleotides line up with TRBD1. Per the germline V gene, CDR1 is SGHNT and CDR2 is YYREEE (reference sequence). The length of the CDR3 is 16 residues. Trimming removed 0 bases from V and 1 base from J; junction bases left unmatched: 3. CDR3 in DNA: TGTGCCAGCAGCTTGGGAGACAGGGGGCGGAACACTGAAGCTTTCTTT. This sequence encodes CASSLGDRGRNTEAFF. The variable domain in full, completed from reference TRBV5-4 and TRBJ1-1, reads ETGVTQSPTHLIKTRGQQVTLRCSSQSGHNTVSWYQQALGQGPQFIFQYYREEENGRGNFPPRFSGLQFPNYSSELNVNALELDDSALYLCASSLGDRGRNTEAFFGQGTRLTVV.

The chain couples TRBV7-9 to TRBJ1-2; the D gene is possibly TRBD1 (5 bases). The CDR3 runs 12 residues. The V and J ends lost 8 bases and 2 bases respectively, with 9 bases between them. Germline V lookup: CDR1 SEHNR, CDR2 FQNEAQ (reference sequence). CDR3: CASARGNYGYTF. CDR3 coding DNA: TGTGCCAGCGCCCGGGGGAACTATGGCTACACCTTC.

This chain joins TRBV6-2 or TRBV6-3 and TRBJ1-1; weak D call: TRBD1 (6 bases). Per the germline V gene, CDR1 is MNHEY and CDR2 is SVGEGT. The CDR3 is made up of 17 amino acids. V was shortened by 2 bases and J by 2 bases, with 18 bases between the two germline ends. DNA of the CDR3: TGTGCCAGCAGTTACCCTACGGGGGGGGCGCGTAACACTGAAGCTTTCTTT. The encoded protein is CASSYPTGGARNTEAFF.